This TCR beta chain was profiled in a study of identical twins. Points from the study as a whole: The same donors were not followed; conclusions instead depended on cross-sectional statistical analysis. An excess of low generation probability was shown by twin-shared out-of-frame alpha sequences. With beta out-of-frame sequences, excess sharing by twins was weaker.

The length of the CDR3 is 13 residues. CDR1 and CDR2 (germline): MNHEY, SVGAGI. V lost 0 bases to trimming and J lost 6 bases, with 9 bases between them. Comments on this clonotype: Its antigen is still unknown.

TCRdb passed the 5' RACE reads through MiXCR, listing each CDR3 protein once. The profile covers just over 450,000 distinct CDR3 sequences, with approximately 15% appearing a single time and about 0.54% taken by the ten largest. These sequences were also reported in another study, on yellow fever vaccine responses in identical twins. From that report: Twins' vaccine T cell responses were reported to seem partly convergent and partly personalized.

The genes are TRBV6-5 and TRBJ2-7; D call uncertain. The TCR comes from a young woman in good health. The sequencing input was CD4+ T cells sorted from blood. DNA of the CDR3: TGTGCCAGCAGTTACTCGGGCGGTGGCGAGCAGTACTTC. This codes for CASSYSGGGEQYF.